This TCR beta chain comes out of a study of T cells in Graves' hyperthyroidism and ophthalmopathy. Study-wide results and caveats: Ophthalmopathy was distinguished from stable hyperthyroidism by 13 V-J signatures. Researchers found most expanded thyroid clonotypes above 0.001 in blood as well.

This clonotype was detected ten times or more. Its cognate antigen is unknown. Hyperthyroidism, newly diagnosed and lasting under 2 months, affected patients aged 18 to 65. Lactation, pregnancy, other autoimmune disease or uncontrolled infection excluded patients. The CDR3 has 15 residues. The trim removed 3 bases at V and 4 bases at J, leaving 7 bases unmatched. CDR1 and CDR2 from the germline V gene are LGHNA and YSLEER. RNA transcripts gave rise to amplified TCR beta CDR3 regions. HTBI primers drove first-round RT-PCR of the TCR CDR3. TCRdb itself ran the multiplex PCR reads through MiXCR, one entry per CDR3 protein. The table records tens of thousands of distinct CDR3 sequences, roughly 50% of them present only once.

The sample taken for sequencing was peripheral blood or thyroid tissue (not recorded which). The V call is TRBV4-3, the J call TRBJ1-2, with 8 positions matching TRBD1. This clonotype was obtained from a man between 18 and 35 years old with Graves' hyperthyroidism. CDR3 residues: CASSQDRVLSYGYTF. DNA of the CDR3: TGCGCCAGCAGCCAGGACAGGGTTCTGTCCTATGGCTACACCTTC.